This T cell receptor (beta chain) was recorded in a study of blood T cell repertoires in COVID-19. Source study methods: Amplifying reference gene primers gave estimates of nucleated cell counts. Here immunoSEQ multiplex PCR was the method, and the copy in TCRdb shows in-frame clones only, minus some. The V and J calls and clone size are taken from that table; D and trimming were inferred from the DNA. The sample has some 180,000 clones, over 70% seen once; the top ten hold around 6.3%. CDR3 size: 17 residues. The ends lost 5 bases at V and 1 base at J; junction bases unmatched: 12. The V gene's germline CDR1 is LNHDA and CDR2 SQIVND (reference sequence).

The sequencing input was peripheral blood. The receptor comes from a woman aged 40 to 50 with COVID-19, enrolled during active disease. This chain links TRBV19 with TRBJ1-1; TRBD1 aligns across 8 bases. CDR3 DNA sequence: TGTGCCAGTAGTGCTGGGTGGACAGGGAAGGGGAACACTGAAGCTTTCTTT. Translating it yields CASSAGWTGKGNTEAFF.